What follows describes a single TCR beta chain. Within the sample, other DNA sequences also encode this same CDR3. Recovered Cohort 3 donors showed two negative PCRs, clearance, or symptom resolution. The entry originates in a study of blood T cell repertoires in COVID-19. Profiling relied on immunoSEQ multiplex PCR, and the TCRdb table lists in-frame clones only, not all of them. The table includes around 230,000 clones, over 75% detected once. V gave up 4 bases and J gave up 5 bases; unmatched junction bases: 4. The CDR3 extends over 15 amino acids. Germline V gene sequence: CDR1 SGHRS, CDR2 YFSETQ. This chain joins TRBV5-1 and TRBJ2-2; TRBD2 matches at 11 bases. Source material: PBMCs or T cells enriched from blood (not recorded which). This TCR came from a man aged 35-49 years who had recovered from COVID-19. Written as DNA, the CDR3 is TGCGCCAGCAGCCCCGGACTAGCGGGTACCGGGGAGCTGTTTTTT. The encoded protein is CASSPGLAGTGELFF.